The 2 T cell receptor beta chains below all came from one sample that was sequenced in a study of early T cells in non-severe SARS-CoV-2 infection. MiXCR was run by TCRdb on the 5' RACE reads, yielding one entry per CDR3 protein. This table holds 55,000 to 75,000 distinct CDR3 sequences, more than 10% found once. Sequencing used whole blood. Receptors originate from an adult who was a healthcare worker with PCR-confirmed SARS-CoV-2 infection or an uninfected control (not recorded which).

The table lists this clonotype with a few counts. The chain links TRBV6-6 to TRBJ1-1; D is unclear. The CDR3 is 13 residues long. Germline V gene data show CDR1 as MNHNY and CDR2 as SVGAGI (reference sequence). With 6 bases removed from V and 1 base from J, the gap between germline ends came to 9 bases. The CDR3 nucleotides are TGTGCCAGCAGCCACACTGAGAACACTGAAGCTTTCTTT. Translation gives CASSHTENTEAFF.

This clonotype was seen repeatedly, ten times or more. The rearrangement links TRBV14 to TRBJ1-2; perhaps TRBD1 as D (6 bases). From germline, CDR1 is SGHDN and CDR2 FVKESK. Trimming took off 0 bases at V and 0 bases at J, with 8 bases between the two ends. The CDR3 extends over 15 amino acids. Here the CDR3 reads CASSQETGSNYGYTF. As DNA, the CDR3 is TGTGCCAGCAGCCAAGAAACAGGGTCTAACTATGGCTACACCTTC.